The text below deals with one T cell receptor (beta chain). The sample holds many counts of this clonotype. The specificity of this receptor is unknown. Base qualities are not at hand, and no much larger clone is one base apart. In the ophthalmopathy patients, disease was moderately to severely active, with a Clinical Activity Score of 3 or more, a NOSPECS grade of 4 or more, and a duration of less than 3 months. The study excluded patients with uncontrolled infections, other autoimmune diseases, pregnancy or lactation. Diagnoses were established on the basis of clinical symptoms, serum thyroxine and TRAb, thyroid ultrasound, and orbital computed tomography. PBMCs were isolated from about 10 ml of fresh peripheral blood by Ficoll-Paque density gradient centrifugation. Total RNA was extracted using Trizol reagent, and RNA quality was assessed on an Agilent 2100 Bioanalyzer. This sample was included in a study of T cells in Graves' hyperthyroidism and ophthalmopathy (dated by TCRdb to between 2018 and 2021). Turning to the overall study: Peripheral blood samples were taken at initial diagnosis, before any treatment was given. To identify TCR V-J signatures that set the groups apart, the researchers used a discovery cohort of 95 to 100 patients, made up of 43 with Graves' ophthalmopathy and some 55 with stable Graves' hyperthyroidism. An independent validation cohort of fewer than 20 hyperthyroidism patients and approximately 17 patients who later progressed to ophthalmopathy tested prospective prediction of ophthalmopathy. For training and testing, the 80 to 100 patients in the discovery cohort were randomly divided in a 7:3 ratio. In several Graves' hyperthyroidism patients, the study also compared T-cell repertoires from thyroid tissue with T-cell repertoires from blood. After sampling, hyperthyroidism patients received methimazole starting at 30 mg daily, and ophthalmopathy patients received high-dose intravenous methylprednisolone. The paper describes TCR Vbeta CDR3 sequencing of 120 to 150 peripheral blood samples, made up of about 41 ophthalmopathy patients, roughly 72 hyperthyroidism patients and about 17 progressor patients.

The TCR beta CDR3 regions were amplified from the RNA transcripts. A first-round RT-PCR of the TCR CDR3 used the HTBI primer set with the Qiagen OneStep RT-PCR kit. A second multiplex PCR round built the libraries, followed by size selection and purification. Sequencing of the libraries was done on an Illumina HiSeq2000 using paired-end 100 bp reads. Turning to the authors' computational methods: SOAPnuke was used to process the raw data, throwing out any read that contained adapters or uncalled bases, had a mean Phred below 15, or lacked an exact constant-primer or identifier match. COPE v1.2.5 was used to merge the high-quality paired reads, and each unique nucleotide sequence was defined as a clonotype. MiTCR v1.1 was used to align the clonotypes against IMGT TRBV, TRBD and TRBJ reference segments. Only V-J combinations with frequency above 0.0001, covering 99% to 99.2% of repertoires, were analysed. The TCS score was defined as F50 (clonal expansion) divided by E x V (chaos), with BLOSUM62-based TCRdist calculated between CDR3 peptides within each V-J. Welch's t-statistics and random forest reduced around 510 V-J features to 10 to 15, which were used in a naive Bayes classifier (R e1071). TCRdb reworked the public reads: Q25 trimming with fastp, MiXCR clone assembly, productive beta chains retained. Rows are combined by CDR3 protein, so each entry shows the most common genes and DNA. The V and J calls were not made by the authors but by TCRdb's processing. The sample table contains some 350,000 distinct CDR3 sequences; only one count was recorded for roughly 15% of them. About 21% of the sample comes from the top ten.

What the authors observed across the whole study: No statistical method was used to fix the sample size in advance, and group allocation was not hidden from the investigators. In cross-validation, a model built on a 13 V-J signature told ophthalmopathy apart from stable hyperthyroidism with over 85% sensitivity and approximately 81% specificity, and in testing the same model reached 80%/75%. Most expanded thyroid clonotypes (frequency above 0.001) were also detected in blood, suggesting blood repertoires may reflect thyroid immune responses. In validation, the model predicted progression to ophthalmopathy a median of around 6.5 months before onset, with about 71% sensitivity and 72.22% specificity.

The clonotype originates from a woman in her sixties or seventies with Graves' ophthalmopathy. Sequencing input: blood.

The CDR3 region: CSASGLAGEGSSRTDTQYF. Here is the DNA: TGCAGTGCTAGCGGACTAGCGGGGGAAGGCTCTTCTCGCACAGATACGCAGTATTTT. The chain uses TRBV20-1 and TRBJ2-3, and TRBD2 matches 13 of the central bases. Inclusive of the bounding cysteine and phenylalanine, the CDR3 is 19 residues long. The CDR3 DNA has 57 bases and is translated from base 1. V lost 3 bases and J lost 1 base, and the count of bases not matched to a germline gene is 13. According to the germline V gene (reference sequence), CDR1 reads DFQATT and CDR2 reads SNEGSKA.